This TCR beta chain was recorded in a study of blood T cell repertoires in COVID-19. About the study: Material from acute and convalescent COVID-19 was sourced from the United States, Italy and Spain.

The CDR3 is 15 amino acids. Between the trimmed V and J ends, which lost 2 bases and 2 bases, there was a span of 12 bases. Germline-derived CDR1 and CDR2 are GTSNPN and SVGIG (reference sequence). TCRdb's copy holds only in-frame clones and misses some; the assay was immunoSEQ multiplex PCR. Of 150,000 to 180,000 clones listed, roughly 81% are singletons. The sequence came from a woman in her fifties or sixties with COVID-19, enrolled during active disease. Sequencing was performed on peripheral blood. V and J are TRBV30 and TRBJ2-2; D possibly corresponds to TRBD2 (7 bases). CDR3 DNA sequence: TGTGCCTGGAGTACGGGGGGCCCTAACACCGGGGAGCTGTTTTTT. Translating gives CAWSTGGPNTGELFF.